Here is one TCR beta chain with its context. The data originate from a study of blood T cell repertoires in COVID-19. In the study overall: COVID-19 samples collected from the United States, Italy and Spain covered acute and convalescent phases. In each case, the material was cDNA or gDNA derived from T cells, B-cell-depleted T cells, or PBMCs.

Unmatched junction bases numbered 3, after V lost 6 bases and J lost 4 bases. CDR3 size: 13 residues. Germline CDR1 SGDLS, CDR2 YYNGEE. In the study's own analysis: Counts of nucleated cells, estimated from reference gene primer amplification, were obtained. Sequencing used immunoSEQ multiplex PCR; TCRdb keeps in-frame clones, though not all of them. V and J calls and clone size are as listed in that table; D and trimming were resolved from the DNA. This sample has over 40,000 clones, with 83% found just once. This TCR came from a man aged 35 to 55 with acute or convalescent COVID-19. This sequence joins TRBV9 and TRBJ2-1, with 8 bases matching TRBD2. Specimen: peripheral blood. The CDR3 sequence is CASNSGGYNEQFF. CDR3 in DNA: TGTGCCAGCAATTCGGGGGGGTACAATGAGCAGTTCTTC.